This T cell receptor (beta chain) was identified in a study of shared clonotypes between healthy human individuals. Study outcomes and limitations: Sequencing of the sorted subsets was shown by rarefaction to be incomplete despite large depth.

This CDR3 has 14 residues. V trimming: 3 bases; J trimming: 8 bases; junction bases outside the gene matches: 6. Germline V gene data show CDR1 as SEHNR and CDR2 as FQNEAQ (reference sequence). Using immunoSEQ multiplex PCR, the repertoire was profiled, and TCRdb retains in-frame clones only, with some absent. The repertoire holds some 2,000,000 clones, approximately 96% seen once, with approximately 0.13% in the top ten. Comments on this clone: Its antigen is still unknown. This specimen includes other DNA sequences encoding the same CDR3.

Sequencing was performed on naive CD4+ T cells sorted from blood. Subset here: CD45RA+ positively selected. The chain uses TRBV7-9 and TRBJ2-1; 8 nucleotides match TRBD2. This clonotype originated in a young man in good health. CDR3 DNA sequence: TGTGCCAGCAGCTTGGCGGCGGGAGGCGATGAGCAGTTCTTC. Its protein is CASSLAAGGDEQFF.